What follows is one TCR beta chain and its context. As yet, its antigen is unknown. Following RNA extraction, reverse transcription yielded cDNA that acted as the sequencing template. Some clones are missing from TCRdb's copy, which holds only in-frame ones; the method was immunoSEQ multiplex PCR. The data show 190,000 or so clones, about 60% seen once. Germline V gene sequence: CDR1 SEHNR, CDR2 FQNEAQ (reference sequence). Trimming stripped 4 bases from V and 6 bases from J, with 9 bases between. CDR3 length equals 12 residues. This sample is part of a study of CD8+ T cells in alopecia areata. Study results and caveats: Affected scalp, especially in alopecia totalis/universalis, had a higher clonality than normal scalp did. Uncertain still, given a single nonresponder, is whether baseline CD8+ expansion links to response.

Treatment of the sample: oral pan-JAK inhibitor, 5-10 mg twice daily. Sorting of CD4+ and CD8+ T cells was performed on PBMCs. The sequence came from a human donor with alopecia areata. Specimen: CD8+ T cells sorted from blood, collected at week 24, from a patient treated with tofacitinib. The V and J genes are TRBV7-9 and TRBJ1-1; D uncertain. The CDR3 sequence is CASSSARSEAFF. CDR3 nucleotide sequence: TGTGCCAGCAGCTCCGCCAGATCTGAAGCTTTCTTT.